Here is one T cell receptor (beta chain) with its context. The data were taken from a study of blood T cell repertoires in COVID-19. Overall study context: Sites across the United States, Italy and Spain contributed samples from acute and convalescent COVID-19. T cells, B-cell-depleted T cells, or PBMCs supplied cDNA or gDNA.

Authors' data handling: Using reference gene primer amplification, nucleated cell counts were estimated. Generated by immunoSEQ multiplex PCR, the TCRdb table keeps only in-frame clones and is missing some. The V and J calls and the clone size are those of that table, but D and trimming were determined from the DNA. The sample gives approximately 140,000 clones, 81% of which show up once; approximately 9.2% is in the top ten. The germline gives CDR1 MGHRA, CDR2 YSYEKL. This CDR3 contains 14 residues. The junction had 5 bases not matched to a gene; V was cut back by 7 bases and J by 4 bases. The TCR originated in a human donor with acute or convalescent COVID-19. The donor label of this sample is uncertain. The V call is TRBV4-1, the J call TRBJ2-2; 8 bases match TRBD1. The source material was peripheral blood. The chain's CDR3 is CASTLQGGTGELFF. The CDR3 region has the DNA TGCGCCAGCACGTTACAGGGGGGCACCGGGGAGCTGTTTTTT.